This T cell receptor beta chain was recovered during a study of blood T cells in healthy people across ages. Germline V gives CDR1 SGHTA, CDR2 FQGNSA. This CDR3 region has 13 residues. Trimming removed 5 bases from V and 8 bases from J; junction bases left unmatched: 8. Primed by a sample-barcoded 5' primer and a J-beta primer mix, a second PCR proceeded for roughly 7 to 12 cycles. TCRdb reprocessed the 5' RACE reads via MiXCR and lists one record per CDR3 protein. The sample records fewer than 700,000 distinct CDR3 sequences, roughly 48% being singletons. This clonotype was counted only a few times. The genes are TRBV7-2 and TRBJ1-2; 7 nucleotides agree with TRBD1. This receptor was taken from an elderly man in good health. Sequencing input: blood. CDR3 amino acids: CASSPRGFAGYTF. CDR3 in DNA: TGTGCCAGCAGCCCCAGGGGGTTTGCCGGCTACACCTTC.